The 32 T cell receptor beta chains below were found in one sample sequenced in a study of Ad26.COV2.S vaccination and SARS-CoV-2 variants. Treatment specified: 15 to 20 received Ad26.COV2.S at low or high dose, single or two shots; about 5 received placebo; per-sample allocation not given. Each sample was drawn 63 days after the first injection (of vaccine or placebo). Here immunoSEQ multiplex PCR was the method, and the copy in TCRdb shows in-frame clones only, minus some. The sample includes some 370,000 clones, 83% of them seen just once. Sequences were derived from peripheral blood, sampled in a trial of Ad26.COV2.S vaccine versus placebo. These TCRs come from a person aged 18-65 years who received the Ad26.COV2.S COVID-19 vaccine or a placebo.

This rearrangement joins TRBV2 to TRBJ1-1; D may be TRBD1 (6 bases). Germline CDR1 and CDR2: SNHLY and FYNNEI. Trimming shortened V by 8 bases and J by 3 bases, and 13 bases separated the two germline ends. The CDR3 length is 13 residues. CDR3 protein: CASLSGVDTEAFF. For the CDR3, the DNA is TGTGCCAGCCTTTCAGGGGTCGACACTGAAGCTTTCTTT.

The rearrangement joins TRBV3-1 (or the pseudogene TRBV3-2) to TRBJ1-2; TRBD1 matches at 7 bases. V shed 0 bases and J 3 bases; nucleotides not matched to a gene: 7. Germline-derived CDR1 and CDR2 are LGHDT and YNNKEL (reference sequence). CDR3 length equals 16 residues. CDR3 residues: CASSQDWGTAHYGYTF. In nucleotides, the CDR3 is TGTGCCAGCAGCCAAGATTGGGGGACAGCTCACTATGGCTACACCTTC.

The rearrangement links TRBV19 to TRBJ2-7; D is perhaps TRBD2 (5 bases). The CDR3 is 10 amino acids. The germline CDR1 and CDR2 sequences are LNHDA and SQIVND (reference sequence). Trimming removed 10 bases at V and 6 bases at J, with 10 bases between. In DNA form, the CDR3 reads TGTGCCACCTTCAGCGGCGAGCAGTACTTC. Translation gives CATFSGEQYF. Filled out from reference TRBV19 and TRBJ2-7, the complete variable domain reads DGGITQSPKYLFRKEGQNVTLSCEQNLNHDAMYWYRQDPGQGLRLIYYSQIVNDFQKGDIAEGYSVSREKKESFPLTVTSAQKNPTAFYLCATFSGEQYFGPGTRLTVT.

The J gene is TRBJ2-2, the V gene TRBV11-2; D possibly uses TRBD1 or TRBD2 (5 bases each). The CDR3 is 15 residues long. Trimming took 6 bases from V and 2 from J, leaving 13 bases between them. Per germline, CDR1 SGHAT and CDR2 FQNNGV. The CDR3 DNA reads as TGTGCCAGCAGATCACCCCGGGACAACACCGGGGAGCTGTTTTTT. Amino acid sequence: CASRSPRDNTGELFF.

The chain recombines TRBV9 with TRBJ2-6, with D uncertain. Trimming removed 3 bases from V and 1 base from J, with 14 bases in between. Germline V lookup: CDR1 SGDLS, CDR2 YYNGEE. This CDR3 has 17 amino acids. CDR3 protein: CASSADAWGSGANVLTF. The CDR3 DNA reads TGTGCCAGCAGCGCCGACGCATGGGGTTCTGGGGCCAACGTCCTGACTTTC.

The V gene is TRBV19, the J gene TRBJ1-1; D is unresolved. V lost 11 bases and J lost 0, with 16 bases in between. This CDR3 is 14 amino acids long. The V gene's germline CDR1 is LNHDA and CDR2 SQIVND (reference sequence). CDR3 sequence (DNA): TGTGCCTCAACCTCTATCGTTATGAACACTGAAGCTTTCTTT. This codes for CASTSIVMNTEAFF.

This clone has just a few counts. The V and J genes are TRBV7-6 and TRBJ2-5; D remains ambiguous. Trimming took off 5 bases at V and 5 bases at J, with 21 bases between the two ends. Germline loops: CDR1 SGHVS, CDR2 FNYEAQ. This CDR3 is 16 amino acids long. CDR3 in amino acids: CASSPGPGKGWETQYF. The CDR3 region has the DNA TGTGCCAGCAGCCCCGGCCCTGGGAAGGGTTGGGAGACCCAGTACTTC. Full variable domain (missing parts from reference TRBV7-6 and TRBJ2-5): GAGVSQSPRYKVTKRGQDVALRCDPISGHVSLYWYRQALGQGPEFLTYFNYEAQQDKSGLPNDRFSAERPEGSISTLTIQRTEQRDSAMYRCASSPGPGKGWETQYFGPGTRLLVL.

This chain connects TRBV7-9 to TRBJ2-3; tentatively, D is TRBD1 or TRBD2 (5 bases each). Germline loops: CDR1 SEHNR, CDR2 FQNEAQ (reference sequence). The CDR3 has 12 residues. V was clipped by 10 bases and J by 4 bases, with 12 bases between them. The CDR3 loop reads CATPRGPDTQYF. The CDR3 DNA sequence: TGTGCCACCCCTCGGGGCCCAGATACGCAGTATTTT.

The V gene is TRBV7-7, the J gene TRBJ2-5, with D uncertain. The germline V gene encodes CDR1 SSHAT and CDR2 FNYEAQ (reference sequence). Trimming took 5 bases from V and 7 from J, leaving 14 bases between them. The CDR3 extends over 13 amino acids. This CDR3 reads CASSPHPSGTQYF. DNA for the CDR3: TGTGCCAGCAGCCCGCACCCCTCGGGGACCCAGTACTTC.

The chain carries TRBV6-5 and TRBJ1-5; TRBD1 aligns across 9 bases. V gave up 6 bases and J gave up 2 bases; unmatched junction bases: 5. This CDR3 region has 15 residues. CDR1 MNHEY and CDR2 SVGAGI come from the germline V gene. The DNA of the CDR3 is TGTGCCAGCAGCTCCGGGACAGGGCGCAATCAGCCCCAGCATTTT. It translates to CASSSGTGRNQPQHF.

This chain links TRBV19 with TRBJ1-4; unclear D gene. The CDR3 is 13 residues long. V lost 2 bases and J lost 13, with 14 bases in between. CDR1 and CDR2 from the germline V gene are LNHDA and SQIVND (reference sequence). CDR3 nucleotides: TGTGCCAGTAGTATAAAGTTGGCCAGCGGACTGTTTTTT. This codes for CASSIKLASGLFF. Together with reference TRBV19 and TRBJ1-4, the CDR3 gives the full variable domain: DGGITQSPKYLFRKEGQNVTLSCEQNLNHDAMYWYRQDPGQGLRLIYYSQIVNDFQKGDIAEGYSVSREKKESFPLTVTSAQKNPTAFYLCASSIKLASGLFFGSGTQLSVL.

This clone was counted at least ten times. The genes are TRBV5-4 and TRBJ2-7; 8 positions match TRBD1. The germline gives CDR1 SGHNT, CDR2 YYREEE (reference sequence). V was pared by 5 bases and J by 0 bases, with 10 bases of the junction left unmatched. The CDR3 consists of 16 residues. CDR3 DNA sequence: TGTGCCAGCAGGCCGGGCGGGCAGGGGGCCTCCTACGAGCAGTACTTC. Amino acid sequence: CASRPGGQGASYEQYF.

This chain joins TRBV27 and TRBJ1-2, with 10 bases that match TRBD1. Germline CDR1 and CDR2: MNHEY and SMNVEV (reference sequence). This CDR3 has 16 amino acids. The junction had 7 bases not matched to a gene; V was cut back by 3 bases and J by 3 bases. The CDR3 sequence is CASSFSLGQGDYGYTF. The CDR3 coding sequence is TGTGCCAGCAGTTTCTCACTTGGACAGGGGGACTATGGCTACACCTTC.

This rearrangement joins TRBV5-5 to TRBJ1-1, with 7 bases that match TRBD1. Germline-derived CDR1 and CDR2 are SGHKS and YYEKEE (reference sequence). This CDR3 is 13 amino acids long. J lost 5 bases, V lost 5 bases, and 6 bases had no gene match. Here the CDR3 DNA reads TGTGCCAGCAGGACAGGGCCAGAAACTGAAGCTTTCTTT. Its translation is CASRTGPETEAFF.

This clone has more than one count but fewer than ten. This sequence joins TRBV11-3 and TRBJ1-1; D is ambiguous. Germline V gives CDR1 SGHNT, CDR2 YENEEA. V was clipped by 5 bases and J by 3 bases, with 10 bases between them. There are 13 residues in the CDR3. CDR3: CASSTDVDTEAFF. As DNA, the CDR3 is TGTGCCAGCAGCACCGACGTAGACACTGAAGCTTTCTTT.

The chain carries TRBV3-1 (or the pseudogene TRBV3-2) and TRBJ2-5; 7 bases line up with TRBD2. Per the germline V gene, CDR1 is LGHDT and CDR2 is YNNKEL (reference sequence). Trimming at V came to 4 bases and at J to 3 bases, leaving 8 bases not matched to a gene. The CDR3 spans 15 residues. The CDR3 nucleotides are TGTGCCAGCAGCCGCATGGGACTAACCAAAGAGACCCAGTACTTC. This encodes CASSRMGLTKETQYF.

The genes are TRBV7-9 and TRBJ1-2; D is unresolved. The CDR3 runs 19 residues. Germline CDR1 and CDR2: SEHNR and FQNEAQ (reference sequence). V was pared by 5 bases and J by 2 bases, with 27 bases between. CDR3 in DNA: TGTGCCAGCAGCACTTTCCCGCCGGGCCTGCGTGGAGGGAACTATGGCTACACCTTC. Translated, it gives CASSTFPPGLRGGNYGYTF.

The chain has TRBV11-2 and TRBJ2-3; TRBD1 matches 9 bases. V gave up 2 bases and J gave up 4 bases; unmatched junction bases: 1. The CDR3 runs to 14 residues. CDR1 and CDR2 (germline): SGHAT, FQNNGV. In DNA form, the CDR3 reads TGTGCCAGCAGCTTAACAGGGGGCCCAGATACGCAGTATTTT. This codes for CASSLTGGPDTQYF. Full variable domain (remainder filled in from reference TRBV11-2 and TRBJ2-3): EAGVAQSPRYKIIEKRQSVAFWCNPISGHATLYWYQQILGQGPKLLIQFQNNGVVDDSQLPKDRFSAERLKGVDSTLKIQPAKLEDSAVYLCASSLTGGPDTQYFGPGTRLTVL.

The rearrangement uses TRBV7-9 and TRBJ2-2, with unresolved D. V was trimmed by 5 bases and J by 4 bases, leaving 8 bases between them. The CDR3 sequence is 13 residues long. Germline CDR1 SEHNR, CDR2 FQNEAQ (reference sequence). CDR3 residues: CASSPLITGELFF. The CDR3 DNA sequence: TGTGCCAGCAGCCCCCTTATCACCGGGGAGCTGTTTTTT.

J is TRBJ1-1 and V is TRBV9, with 8 bases fitting TRBD1. There are 15 residues in the CDR3. After removal of 1 base from V and 6 bases from J, the junction contained 8 bases not matched to a gene. The germline V gene has CDR1 SGDLS and CDR2 YYNGEE. The CDR3 loop reads CASSVLQGARAEAFF. CDR3 sequence (DNA): TGTGCCAGCAGCGTACTTCAGGGGGCGCGCGCTGAAGCTTTCTTT. Complete variable domain (other parts from reference TRBV9 and TRBJ1-1): DSGVTQTPKHLITATGQRVTLRCSPRSGDLSVYWYQQSLDQGLQFLIQYYNGEERAKGNILERFSAQQFPDLHSELNLSSLELGDSALYFCASSVLQGARAEAFFGQGTRLTVV.

The chain links TRBV24-1 to TRBJ2-1; D is perhaps TRBD2 (5 bases). V was trimmed by 5 bases and J by 3 bases, leaving 10 bases between them. CDR1 is KGHDR and CDR2 is SFDVKD in the germline V gene. This CDR3 comprises 14 residues. The CDR3: CATSALADYNEQFF. The CDR3 DNA reads as TGTGCCACCAGTGCCCTAGCAGACTACAATGAGCAGTTCTTC.

The rearrangement uses TRBV27 and TRBJ1-6; D is unresolved. V was cut by 6 bases and J by 0 bases, with 9 bases left in between. CDR3 size: 15 residues. The germline gives CDR1 MNHEY, CDR2 SMNVEV (reference sequence). CDR3 region: CASRDGSSYNSPLHF. In DNA form, the CDR3 reads TGTGCCAGCAGGGACGGGAGCTCCTATAATTCACCCCTCCACTTT.

This chain joins TRBV15 and TRBJ2-7, with D unclear. The CDR3 is made up of 13 amino acids. The V end lost 1 base, the J end lost 0 bases, and 4 bases lay between the germline ends. Per the germline V gene, CDR1 is LNHNV and CDR2 is YYDKDF (reference sequence). This CDR3 is CATSRALSYEQYF. In DNA, the CDR3 is TGTGCCACCAGCAGAGCACTCTCCTACGAGCAGTACTTC.

The chain carries TRBV6-5 and TRBJ1-5, with D tentatively TRBD1 (6 bases). Germline V lookup: CDR1 MNHEY, CDR2 SVGAGI. The CDR3 is 13 amino acids. V lost 6 bases, J lost 9 bases, and 15 bases lay in between. The DNA for the CDR3 is TGTGCCAGCAGCACAGGGTCACGACCGCCCCAGCATTTT. It yields the protein CASSTGSRPPQHF.

The V gene is TRBV2, the J gene TRBJ2-7; D ambiguous. The CDR3 is 11 residues long. Germline assignment: CDR1 SNHLY and CDR2 FYNNEI. The germline V and J ends were trimmed by 7 bases and 1 base, with 5 bases remaining between them. Here the CDR3 DNA reads TGTGCCAGCACGGATTCCTACGAGCAGTACTTC. This encodes CASTDSYEQYF.

The rearrangement uses TRBV19 and TRBJ1-4; D gene uncertain. Trimming left V 9 bases short and J 10 bases short, with 18 bases between. Germline V gene lookup returns CDR1 LNHDA and CDR2 SQIVND (reference sequence). The CDR3 is 13 amino acids. CDR3 amino acids: CASRPLEAGKLFF. For the CDR3, the DNA is TGTGCCAGCCGACCCCTCGAAGCTGGAAAACTGTTTTTT.

This clone was picked up one time. This chain links TRBV11-2 with TRBJ2-1; D might be TRBD2 (5 bases). CDR3 length: 16 residues. The germline V gene has CDR1 SGHAT and CDR2 FQNNGV. With 2 bases removed from V and 0 bases from J, the gap between germline ends came to 11 bases. The CDR3 coding sequence is TGTGCCAGCAGCTTAAGCGGCTATAGCTCCTACAATGAGCAGTTCTTC. Its translation is CASSLSGYSSYNEQFF.

This clone is a singleton in its sample. The rearrangement uses TRBV7-2 and TRBJ2-7; TRBD2 aligns across 12 bases. V trimming: 4 bases; J trimming: 8 bases; junction bases outside the gene matches: 9. The CDR3 contains 15 residues. CDR1 and CDR2 (germline): SGHTA, FQGNSA. The CDR3 region is CASSSLTSGGSKQYF. The CDR3 coding sequence is TGTGCCAGCAGCTCCCTTACTAGCGGGGGGAGTAAGCAGTACTTC.

This chain connects TRBV5-1 to TRBJ1-3; no clear D. Germline V gives CDR1 SGHRS, CDR2 YFSETQ. The CDR3 has 13 residues. The germline V and J ends were trimmed by 5 bases and 0 bases, with 6 bases remaining between them. CDR3 amino acids: CASSSYSGNTIYF. For the CDR3, the DNA is TGCGCCAGCAGTTCTTACTCTGGAAACACCATATATTTT.

The chain is built from TRBV5-4 and TRBJ1-2; a weak D match, TRBD1 (6 bases). Trimming stripped 2 bases from V and 7 bases from J, with 21 bases between. The CDR3 length is 16 residues. CDR1 and CDR2 (germline): SGHNT, YYREEE (reference sequence). The CDR3 DNA follows: TGTGCCAGCAGCTTCTCTTCTTCCGGACAGACCTTTGGCTACACCTTC. This gives the protein CASSFSSSGQTFGYTF.

Concerning this clone itself: The sample holds other DNA sequences that translate to the same CDR3. The chain couples TRBV5-5 to TRBJ2-5; D remains ambiguous. The CDR3 contains 10 residues. Trimming took 3 bases from V and 5 from J, leaving 2 bases between them. The germline V gene has CDR1 SGHKS and CDR2 YYEKEE (reference sequence). CDR3: CASSSETQYF. CDR3 coding DNA: TGTGCCAGCAGCTCTGAGACCCAGTACTTC. Together with reference TRBV5-5 and TRBJ2-5, the CDR3 gives the full variable domain: DAGVTQSPTHLIKTRGQQVTLRCSPISGHKSVSWYQQVLGQGPQFIFQYYEKEERGRGNFPDRFSARQFPNYSSELNVNALLLGDSALYLCASSSETQYFGPGTRLLVL.

This clone was observed once. V usage is TRBV12-3 or TRBV12-4 and J usage is TRBJ2-5, with unresolved D. Trimming pared 2 bases from V and 7 bases from J, leaving 11 bases between. The CDR3 has 13 amino acids. In DNA form, the CDR3 reads TGTGCCAGCAGTTTAAGGGCCGCAGTGACCCAGTACTTC. This translates into CASSLRAAVTQYF.